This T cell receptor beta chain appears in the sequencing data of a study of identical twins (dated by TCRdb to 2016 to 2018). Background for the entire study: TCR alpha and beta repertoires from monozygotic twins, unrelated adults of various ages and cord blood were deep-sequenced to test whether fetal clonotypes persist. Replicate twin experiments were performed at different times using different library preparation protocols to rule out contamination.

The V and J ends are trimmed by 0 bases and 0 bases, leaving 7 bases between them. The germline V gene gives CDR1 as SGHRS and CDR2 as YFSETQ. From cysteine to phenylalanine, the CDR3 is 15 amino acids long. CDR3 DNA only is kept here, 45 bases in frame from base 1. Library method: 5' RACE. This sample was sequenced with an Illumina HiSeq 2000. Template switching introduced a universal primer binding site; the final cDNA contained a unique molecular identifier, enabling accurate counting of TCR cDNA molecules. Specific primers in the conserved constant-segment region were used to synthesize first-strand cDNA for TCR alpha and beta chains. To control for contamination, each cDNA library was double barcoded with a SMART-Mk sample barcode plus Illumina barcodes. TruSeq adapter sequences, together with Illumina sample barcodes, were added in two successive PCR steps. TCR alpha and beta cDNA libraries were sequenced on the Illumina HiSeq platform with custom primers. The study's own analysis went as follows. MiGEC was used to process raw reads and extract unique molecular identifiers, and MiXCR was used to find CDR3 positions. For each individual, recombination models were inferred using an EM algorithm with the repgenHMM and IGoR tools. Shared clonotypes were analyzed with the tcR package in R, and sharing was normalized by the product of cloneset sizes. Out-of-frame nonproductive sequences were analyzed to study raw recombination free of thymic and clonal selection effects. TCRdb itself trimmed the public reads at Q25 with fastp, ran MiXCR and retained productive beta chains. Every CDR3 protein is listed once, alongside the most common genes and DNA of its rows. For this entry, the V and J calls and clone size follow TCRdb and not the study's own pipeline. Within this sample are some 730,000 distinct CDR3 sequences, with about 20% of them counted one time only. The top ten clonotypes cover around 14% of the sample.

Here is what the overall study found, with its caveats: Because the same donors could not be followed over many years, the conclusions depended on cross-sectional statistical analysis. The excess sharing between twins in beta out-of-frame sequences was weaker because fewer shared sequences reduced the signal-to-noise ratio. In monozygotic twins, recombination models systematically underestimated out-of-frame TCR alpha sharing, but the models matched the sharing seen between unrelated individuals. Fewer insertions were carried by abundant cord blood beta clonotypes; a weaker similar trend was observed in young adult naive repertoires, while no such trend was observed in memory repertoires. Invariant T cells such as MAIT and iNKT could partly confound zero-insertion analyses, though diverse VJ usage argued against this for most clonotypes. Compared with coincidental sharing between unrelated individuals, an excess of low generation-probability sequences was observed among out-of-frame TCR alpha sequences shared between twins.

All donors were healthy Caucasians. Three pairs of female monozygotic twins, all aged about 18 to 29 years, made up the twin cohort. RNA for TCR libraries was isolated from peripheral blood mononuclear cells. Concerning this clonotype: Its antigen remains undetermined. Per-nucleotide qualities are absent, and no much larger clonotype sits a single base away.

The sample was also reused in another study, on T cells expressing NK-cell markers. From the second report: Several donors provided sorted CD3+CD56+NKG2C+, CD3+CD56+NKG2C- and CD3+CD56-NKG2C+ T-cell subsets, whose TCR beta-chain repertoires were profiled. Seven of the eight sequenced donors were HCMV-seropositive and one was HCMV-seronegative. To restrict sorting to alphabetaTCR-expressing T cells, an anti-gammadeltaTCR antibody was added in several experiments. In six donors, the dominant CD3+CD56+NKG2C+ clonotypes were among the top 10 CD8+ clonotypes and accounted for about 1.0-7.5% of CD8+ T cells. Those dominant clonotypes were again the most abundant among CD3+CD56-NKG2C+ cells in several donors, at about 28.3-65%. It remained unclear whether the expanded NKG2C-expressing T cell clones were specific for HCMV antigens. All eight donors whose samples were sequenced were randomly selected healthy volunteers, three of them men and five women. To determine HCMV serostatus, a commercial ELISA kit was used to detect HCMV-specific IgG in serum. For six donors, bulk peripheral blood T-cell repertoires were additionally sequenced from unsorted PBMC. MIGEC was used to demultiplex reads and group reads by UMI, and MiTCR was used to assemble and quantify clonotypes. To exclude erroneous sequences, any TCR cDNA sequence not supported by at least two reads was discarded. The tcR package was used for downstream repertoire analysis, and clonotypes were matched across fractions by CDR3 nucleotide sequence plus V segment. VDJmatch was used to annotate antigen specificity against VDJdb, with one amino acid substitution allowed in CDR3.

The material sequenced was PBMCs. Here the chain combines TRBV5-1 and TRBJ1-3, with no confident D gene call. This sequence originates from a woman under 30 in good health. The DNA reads TGCGCCAGCAGCTTGGGCGTCGGCTCTGGAAACACCATATATTTT. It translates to CASSLGVGSGNTIYF.